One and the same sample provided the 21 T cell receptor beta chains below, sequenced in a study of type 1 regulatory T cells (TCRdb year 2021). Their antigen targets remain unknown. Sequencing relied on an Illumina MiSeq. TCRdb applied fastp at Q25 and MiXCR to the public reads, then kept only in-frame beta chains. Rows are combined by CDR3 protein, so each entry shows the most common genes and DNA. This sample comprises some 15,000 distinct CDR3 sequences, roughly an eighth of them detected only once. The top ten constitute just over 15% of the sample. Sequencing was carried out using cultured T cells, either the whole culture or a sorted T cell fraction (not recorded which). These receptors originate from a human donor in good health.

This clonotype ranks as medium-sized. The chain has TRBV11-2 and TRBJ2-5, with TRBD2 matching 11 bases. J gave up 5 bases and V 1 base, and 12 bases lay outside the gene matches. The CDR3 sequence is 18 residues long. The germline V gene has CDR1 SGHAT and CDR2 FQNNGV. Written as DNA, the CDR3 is TGTGCCAGCAGCTTAGTGCTAGCGGGGGGCCTGCGGAGGGAGACCCAGTACTTC. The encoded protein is CASSLVLAGGLRRETQYF.

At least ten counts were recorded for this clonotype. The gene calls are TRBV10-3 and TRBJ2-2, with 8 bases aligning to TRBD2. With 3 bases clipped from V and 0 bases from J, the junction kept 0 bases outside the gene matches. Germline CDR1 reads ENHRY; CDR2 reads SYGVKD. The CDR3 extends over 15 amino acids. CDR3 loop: CAISEAGANTGELFF. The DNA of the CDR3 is TGTGCCATCAGTGAAGCGGGAGCGAACACCGGGGAGCTGTTTTTT.

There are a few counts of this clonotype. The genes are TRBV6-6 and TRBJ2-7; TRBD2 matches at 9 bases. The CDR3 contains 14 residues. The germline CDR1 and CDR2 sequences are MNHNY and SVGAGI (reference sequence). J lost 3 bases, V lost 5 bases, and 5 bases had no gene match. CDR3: CASSPRRGGYEQYF. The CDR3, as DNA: TGTGCCAGCAGTCCCCGGCGGGGGGGCTACGAGCAGTACTTC.

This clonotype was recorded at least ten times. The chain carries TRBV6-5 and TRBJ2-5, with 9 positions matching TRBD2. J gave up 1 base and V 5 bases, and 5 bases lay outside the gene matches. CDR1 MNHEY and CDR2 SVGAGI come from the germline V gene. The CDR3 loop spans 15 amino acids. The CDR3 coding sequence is TGTGCCAGCAGTCCTAGCGGGGTCCCCCAAGAGACCCAGTACTTC. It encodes CASSPSGVPQETQYF.

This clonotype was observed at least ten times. The CDR3 sequence is CASRIDAGAYYGYTF. CDR3 bases: TGTGCCAGCAGGATCGATGCAGGGGCCTACTATGGCTACACCTTC. The J gene is TRBJ1-2, the V gene TRBV6-1; possibly TRBD1 for D (6 bases). V gave up 6 bases and J gave up 3 bases, with 17 bases separating them. The CDR3 extends over 15 amino acids. The germline gives CDR1 MNHNS, CDR2 SASEGT.

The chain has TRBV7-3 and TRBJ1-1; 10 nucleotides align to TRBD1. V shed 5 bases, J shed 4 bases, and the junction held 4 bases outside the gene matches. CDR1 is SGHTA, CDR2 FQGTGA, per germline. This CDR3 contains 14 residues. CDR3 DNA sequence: TGTGCCAGCAGCCGACAGGGGGCCTCCACTGAAGCTTTCTTT. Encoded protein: CASSRQGASTEAFF.

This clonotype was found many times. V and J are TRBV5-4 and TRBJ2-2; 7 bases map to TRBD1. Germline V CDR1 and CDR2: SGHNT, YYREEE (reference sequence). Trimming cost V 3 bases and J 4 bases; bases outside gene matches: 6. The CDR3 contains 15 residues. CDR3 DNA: TGTGCCAGCAGCTCACAGACAGGGCGCACCGGGGAGCTGTTTTTT. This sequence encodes CASSSQTGRTGELFF.

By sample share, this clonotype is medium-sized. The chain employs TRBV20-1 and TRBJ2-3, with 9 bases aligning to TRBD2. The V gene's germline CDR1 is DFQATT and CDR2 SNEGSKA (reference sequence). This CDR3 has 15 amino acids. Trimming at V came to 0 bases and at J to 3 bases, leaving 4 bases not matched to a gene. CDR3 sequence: CSARDSGLATDTQYF. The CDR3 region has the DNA TGCAGTGCTAGAGATTCCGGACTAGCGACAGATACGCAGTATTTT.

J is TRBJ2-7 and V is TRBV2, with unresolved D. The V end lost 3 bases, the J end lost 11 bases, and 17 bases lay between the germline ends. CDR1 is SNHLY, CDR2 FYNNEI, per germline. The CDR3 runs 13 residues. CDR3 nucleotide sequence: TGTGCCAGCAGTGATAGGCAATCGCGCAAGAAGTACTTC. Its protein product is CASSDRQSRKKYF.

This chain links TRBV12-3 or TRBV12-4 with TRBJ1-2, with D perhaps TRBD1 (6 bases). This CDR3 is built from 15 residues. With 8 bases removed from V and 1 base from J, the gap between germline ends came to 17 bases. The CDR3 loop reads CASVLSSGVNYGYTF. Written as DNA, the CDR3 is TGTGCCAGCGTCCTCAGTTCAGGGGTTAACTATGGCTACACCTTC.

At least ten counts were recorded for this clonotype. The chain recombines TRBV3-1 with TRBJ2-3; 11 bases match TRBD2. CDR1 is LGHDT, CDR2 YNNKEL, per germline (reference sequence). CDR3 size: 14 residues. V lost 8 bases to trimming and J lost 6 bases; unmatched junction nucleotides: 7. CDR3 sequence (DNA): TGTGCCAGCTCACTAGCGGGAGACGATGATACGCAGTATTTT. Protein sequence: CASSLAGDDDTQYF.

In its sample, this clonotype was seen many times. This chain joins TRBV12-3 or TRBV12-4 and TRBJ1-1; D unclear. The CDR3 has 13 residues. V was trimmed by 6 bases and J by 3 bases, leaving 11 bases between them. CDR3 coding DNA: TGTGCCAGCAGCCTCAGCGTGTACACTGAAGCTTTCTTT. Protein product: CASSLSVYTEAFF.

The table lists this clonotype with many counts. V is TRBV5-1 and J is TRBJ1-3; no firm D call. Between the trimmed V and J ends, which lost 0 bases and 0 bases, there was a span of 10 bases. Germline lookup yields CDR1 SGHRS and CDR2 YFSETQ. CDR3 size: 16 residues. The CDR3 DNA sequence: TGCGCCAGCAGCTTGGAAAGCGGCCTCTCTGGAAACACCATATATTTT. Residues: CASSLESGLSGNTIYF.

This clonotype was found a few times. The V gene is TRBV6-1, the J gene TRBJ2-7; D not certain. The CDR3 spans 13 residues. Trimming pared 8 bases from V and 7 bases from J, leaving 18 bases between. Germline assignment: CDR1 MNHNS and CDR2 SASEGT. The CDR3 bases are TGTGCCAGCGGCACGGATTCGACGCTTGAGCAGTACTTC. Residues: CASGTDSTLEQYF.

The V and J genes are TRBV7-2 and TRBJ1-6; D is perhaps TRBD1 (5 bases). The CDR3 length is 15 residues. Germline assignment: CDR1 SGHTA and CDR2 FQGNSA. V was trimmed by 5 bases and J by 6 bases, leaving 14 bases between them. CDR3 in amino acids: CASSILSGANSPLHF. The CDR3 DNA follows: TGTGCCAGCAGCATCCTTTCTGGGGCTAATTCACCCCTCCACTTT. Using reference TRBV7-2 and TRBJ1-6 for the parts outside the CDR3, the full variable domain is GAGVSQSPSNKVTEKGKDVELRCDPISGHTALYWYRQSLGQGLEFLIYFQGNSAPDKSGLPSDRFSAERTGGSVSTLTIQRTQQEDSAVYLCASSILSGANSPLHFGNGTRLTVT.

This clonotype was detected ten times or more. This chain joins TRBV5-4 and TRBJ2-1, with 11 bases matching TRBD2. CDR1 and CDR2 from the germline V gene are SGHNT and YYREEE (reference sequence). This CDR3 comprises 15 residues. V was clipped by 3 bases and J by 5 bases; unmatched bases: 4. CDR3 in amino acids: CASSSGLADHNEQFF. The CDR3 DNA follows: TGTGCCAGCAGCTCGGGACTAGCGGACCACAATGAGCAGTTCTTC.

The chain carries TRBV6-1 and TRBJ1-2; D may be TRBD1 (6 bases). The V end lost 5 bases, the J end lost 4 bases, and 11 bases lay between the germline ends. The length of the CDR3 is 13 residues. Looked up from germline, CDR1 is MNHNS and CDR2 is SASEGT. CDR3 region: CASSTGSTYGYTF. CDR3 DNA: TGTGCCAGCAGTACAGGGTCGACCTATGGCTACACCTTC.

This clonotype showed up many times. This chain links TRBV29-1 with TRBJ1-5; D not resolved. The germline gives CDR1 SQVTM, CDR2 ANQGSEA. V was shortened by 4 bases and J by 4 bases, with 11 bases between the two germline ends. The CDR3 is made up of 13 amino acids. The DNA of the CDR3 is TGCAGCGTTGGTGAGGCGGGTAATCAGCCCCAGCATTTT. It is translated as CSVGEAGNQPQHF.

The CDR3 nucleotides read TGTGCCAGCAGCCCCCGACCGACGAACTCTGGGGCCAACGTCCTGACTTTC. Its protein is CASSPRPTNSGANVLTF. The chain combines TRBV7-8 with TRBJ2-6; D gene unclear. The CDR3 extends over 17 amino acids. Germline V CDR1 and CDR2: SGHVS, FQNEAQ. The V and J ends lost 5 bases and 0 bases respectively, with 14 bases between them.

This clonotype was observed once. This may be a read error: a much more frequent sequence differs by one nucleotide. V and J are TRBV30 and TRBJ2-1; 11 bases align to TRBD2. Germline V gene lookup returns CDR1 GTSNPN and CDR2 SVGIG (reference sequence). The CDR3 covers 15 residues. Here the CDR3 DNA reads TGTGCCTGGAGTTGGACTAGCGGGTATTACAATGAGCGGTTCTTC. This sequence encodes CAWSWTSGYYNERFF. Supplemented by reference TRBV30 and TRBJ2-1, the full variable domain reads SQTIHQWPATLVQPVGSPLSLECTVEGTSNPNLYWYRQAAGRGLQLLFYSVGIGQISSEVPQNLSASRPQDRQFILSSKKLLLSDSGFYLCAWSWTSGYYNERFFGPGTRLTVL.

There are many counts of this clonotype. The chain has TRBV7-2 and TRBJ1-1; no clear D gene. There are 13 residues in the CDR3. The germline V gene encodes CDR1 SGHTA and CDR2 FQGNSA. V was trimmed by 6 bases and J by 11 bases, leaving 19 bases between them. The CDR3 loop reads CASSPNFGQGAFF. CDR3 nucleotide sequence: TGTGCCAGCAGTCCCAACTTTGGGCAAGGGGCTTTCTTT.